A selection of T cell receptor beta chains follows, all from one sample in a study of somatic mutations in cytotoxic T cells in rheumatoid arthritis. The data were produced by immunoSEQ multiplex PCR, yet TCRdb's version contains in-frame clones alone and is incomplete. This sample has nearly 20,000 clones; roughly nine tenths occur once, and the top ten carry 15%. The sequenced sample consisted of CD8+ T cells sorted from blood. All receptors derive from a man aged 40-49 years in good health. CDR3s leave out the opening cysteine and the closing phenylalanine or tryptophan. Each record gives: J gene, clone size, V gene, CDR3 protein. Some rows have no size entry. The others give once, few or many, or a class for an expanded clone.

j_gene: TRBJ2-7
abundance: -
v_gene: TRBV12-2
CDR3aa: ASRFGTSGRYGEQY

j_gene: TRBJ1-5
abundance: -
v_gene: TRBV28
CDR3aa: ASSPPSGPQH

j_gene: TRBJ1-2
abundance: once
v_gene: TRBV5-4
CDR3aa: ASSLGQGNWANYGYT

j_gene: TRBJ2-7
abundance: -
v_gene: TRBV10-3
CDR3aa: AISGLDGTTRVYEQY

j_gene: TRBJ2-1
abundance: -
v_gene: TRBV7-2
CDR3aa: ASSLAALEQF

j_gene: TRBJ1-2
abundance: -
v_gene: TRBV5-1
CDR3aa: ASSFSGTGGLANYGYT

j_gene: TRBJ2-2
abundance: -
v_gene: TRBV5-5
CDR3aa: ASSLGTGWGTGELF

j_gene: TRBJ1-3
abundance: -
v_gene: TRBV27
CDR3aa: ASSFTPGPGNTIY

j_gene: TRBJ2-1
abundance: -
v_gene: TRBV27
CDR3aa: ASSPRAWANEQF

j_gene: TRBJ2-5
abundance: -
v_gene: TRBV7-9
CDR3aa: ASSLLTQETQY

j_gene: TRBJ1-2
abundance: -
v_gene: TRBV7-9
CDR3aa: ASSFLGQVEDYGYT

j_gene: TRBJ2-7
abundance: -
v_gene: TRBV27
CDR3aa: ASSPRANSYEQY

j_gene: TRBJ2-5
abundance: -
v_gene: TRBV4-3
CDR3aa: ASSPGTSWHETQY

j_gene: TRBJ2-1
abundance: -
v_gene: TRBV1
CDR3aa: TSSPLPVIYNEQF

j_gene: TRBJ2-2
abundance: -
v_gene: TRBV19
CDR3aa: ASSASGSGELF

j_gene: TRBJ1-1
abundance: -
v_gene: TRBV4-1
CDR3aa: ASKGKHTEAF

j_gene: TRBJ1-4
abundance: -
v_gene: TRBV28
CDR3aa: ASMKGEDEKLF

j_gene: -
abundance: -
v_gene: TRBV29-1
CDR3aa: SCLQGAYEQY

j_gene: TRBJ1-4
abundance: -
v_gene: TRBV5-5
CDR3aa: ASSLGGNEKLF

j_gene: TRBJ2-7
abundance: once
v_gene: TRBV4-3
CDR3aa: ASSQERAGGREQY

j_gene: TRBJ1-1
abundance: -
v_gene: TRBV19
CDR3aa: ASSPWDSNTEAF

j_gene: TRBJ1-2
abundance: -
v_gene: TRBV27
CDR3aa: ASSLKGDGYT

j_gene: TRBJ1-1
abundance: -
v_gene: TRBV28
CDR3aa: ASSSDRLNTEAF

j_gene: TRBJ2-7
abundance: -
v_gene: TRBV27
CDR3aa: ASSVGTSGSNEQY

j_gene: TRBJ2-7
abundance: -
v_gene: TRBV4-3
CDR3aa: ASSPNSGKGYEQY

j_gene: TRBJ2-2
abundance: few
v_gene: TRBV6-5
CDR3aa: ASSQLTAGELF

j_gene: TRBJ2-1
abundance: -
v_gene: TRBV28
CDR3aa: ASSLAQNNEQF

j_gene: TRBJ1-5
abundance: -
v_gene: TRBV6-1
CDR3aa: ASSEFGTGAAQPQH

j_gene: TRBJ2-1
abundance: -
v_gene: TRBV13
CDR3aa: ASSYTGQGKYNEQF

j_gene: TRBJ1-1
abundance: -
v_gene: TRBV28
CDR3aa: ASSLWGERNTEAF

j_gene: TRBJ2-7
abundance: -
v_gene: TRBV13
CDR3aa: ASSLAPAHYEQY

j_gene: TRBJ2-1
abundance: -
v_gene: TRBV4-2
CDR3aa: ASSPVAESSYNEQF

j_gene: TRBJ1-5
abundance: -
v_gene: TRBV15
CDR3aa: ATSRKINRGHQPQH

j_gene: TRBJ1-5
abundance: -
v_gene: TRBV15
CDR3aa: ATSRLSGQGLNQPQH

j_gene: TRBJ2-5
abundance: -
v_gene: TRBV7-6
CDR3aa: ASSFAPGLAELQETQY

j_gene: TRBJ2-7
abundance: -
v_gene: TRBV6-1
CDR3aa: ASNQWQGSYEQY

j_gene: TRBJ1-2
abundance: -
v_gene: TRBV19
CDR3aa: ASSIDLRGSAGYT

j_gene: TRBJ1-5
abundance: -
v_gene: TRBV28
CDR3aa: ASSLNRGLGQPQH

j_gene: TRBJ2-7
abundance: -
v_gene: TRBV7-2
CDR3aa: ASTQAPAGHYEQY

j_gene: TRBJ2-5
abundance: -
v_gene: TRBV7-8
CDR3aa: ASSLEQGARETQY

j_gene: TRBJ1-5
abundance: -
v_gene: TRBV28
CDR3aa: ASSGNQPQH

j_gene: TRBJ2-7
abundance: -
v_gene: TRBV19
CDR3aa: ASSIGREQY

j_gene: TRBJ1-2
abundance: -
v_gene: TRBV14
CDR3aa: ASSQDRANYGYT

j_gene: TRBJ2-7
abundance: -
v_gene: TRBV7-8
CDR3aa: ASSLGAGGYLFSYEQY

j_gene: TRBJ2-7
abundance: -
v_gene: TRBV4-1
CDR3aa: ASSQAFVRRDSYEQY

j_gene: TRBJ2-1
abundance: -
v_gene: TRBV18
CDR3aa: ASSPADTVEQF